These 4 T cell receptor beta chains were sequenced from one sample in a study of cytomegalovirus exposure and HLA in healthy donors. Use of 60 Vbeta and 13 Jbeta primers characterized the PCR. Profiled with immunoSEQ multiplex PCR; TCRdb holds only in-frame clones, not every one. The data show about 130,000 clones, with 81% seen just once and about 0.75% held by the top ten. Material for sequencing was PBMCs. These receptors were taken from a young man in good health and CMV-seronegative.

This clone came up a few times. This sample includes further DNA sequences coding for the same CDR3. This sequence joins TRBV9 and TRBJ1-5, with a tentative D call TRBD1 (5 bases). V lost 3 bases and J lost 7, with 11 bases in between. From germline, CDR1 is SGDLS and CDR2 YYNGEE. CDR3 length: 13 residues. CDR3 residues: CASSGGDSQPQHF. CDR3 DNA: TGTGCCAGCAGCGGGGGGGATAGCCAGCCCCAGCATTTT.

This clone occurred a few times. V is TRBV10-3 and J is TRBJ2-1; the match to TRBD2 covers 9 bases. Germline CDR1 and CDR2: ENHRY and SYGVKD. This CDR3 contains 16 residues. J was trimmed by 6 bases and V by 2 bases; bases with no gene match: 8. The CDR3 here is CAISEVGRGGFNEQFF. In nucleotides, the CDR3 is TGTGCCATCAGTGAGGTCGGGCGGGGGGGCTTCAATGAGCAGTTCTTC.

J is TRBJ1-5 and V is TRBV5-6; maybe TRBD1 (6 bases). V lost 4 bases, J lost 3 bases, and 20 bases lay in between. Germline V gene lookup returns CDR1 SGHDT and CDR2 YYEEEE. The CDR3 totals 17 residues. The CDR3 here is CASSTTAGDTLNQPQHF. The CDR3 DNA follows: TGTGCCAGCAGCACAACCGCAGGGGATACACTCAATCAGCCCCAGCATTTT.

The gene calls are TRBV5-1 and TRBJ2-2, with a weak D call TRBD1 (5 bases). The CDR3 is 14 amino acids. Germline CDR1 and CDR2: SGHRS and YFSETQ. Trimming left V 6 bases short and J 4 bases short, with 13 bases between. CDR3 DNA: TGCGCCAGCACCATGACAGTGAGCACCGGGGAGCTGTTTTTT. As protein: CASTMTVSTGELFF.